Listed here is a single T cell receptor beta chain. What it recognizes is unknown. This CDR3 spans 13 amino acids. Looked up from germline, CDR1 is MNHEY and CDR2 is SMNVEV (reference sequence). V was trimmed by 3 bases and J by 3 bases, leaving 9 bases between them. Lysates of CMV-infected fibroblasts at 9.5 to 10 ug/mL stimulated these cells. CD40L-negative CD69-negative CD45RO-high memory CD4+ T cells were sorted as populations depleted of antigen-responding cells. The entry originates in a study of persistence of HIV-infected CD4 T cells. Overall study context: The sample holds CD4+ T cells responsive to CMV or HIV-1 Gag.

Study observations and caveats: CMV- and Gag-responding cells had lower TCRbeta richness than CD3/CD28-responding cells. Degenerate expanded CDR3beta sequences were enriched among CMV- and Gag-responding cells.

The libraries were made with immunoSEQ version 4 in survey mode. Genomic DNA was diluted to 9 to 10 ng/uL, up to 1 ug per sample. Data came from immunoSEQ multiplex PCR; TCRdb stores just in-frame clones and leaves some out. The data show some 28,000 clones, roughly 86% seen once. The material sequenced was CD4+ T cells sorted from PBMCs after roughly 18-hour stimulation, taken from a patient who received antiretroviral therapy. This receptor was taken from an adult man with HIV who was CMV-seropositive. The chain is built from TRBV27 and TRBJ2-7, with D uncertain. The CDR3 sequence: CASSFSVGYEQYF. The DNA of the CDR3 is TGTGCCAGCAGTTTCAGTGTTGGCTACGAGCAGTACTTC.